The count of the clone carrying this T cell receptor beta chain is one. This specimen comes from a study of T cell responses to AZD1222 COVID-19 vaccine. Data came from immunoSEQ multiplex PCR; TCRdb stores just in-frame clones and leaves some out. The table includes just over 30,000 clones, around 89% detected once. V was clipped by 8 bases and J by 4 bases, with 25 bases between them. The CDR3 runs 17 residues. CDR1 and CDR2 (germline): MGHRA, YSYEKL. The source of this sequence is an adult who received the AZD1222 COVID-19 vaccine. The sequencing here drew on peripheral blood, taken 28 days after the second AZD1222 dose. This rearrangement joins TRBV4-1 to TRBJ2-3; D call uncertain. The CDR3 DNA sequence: TGCGCCAGCCGCACCACGGGTGGGCGAAGTATTGCAGATACGCAGTATTTT. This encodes CASRTTGGRSIADTQYF.